One and the same sample provided the 16 T cell receptor beta chains below, sequenced in a study of CD8+ T cells in alopecia areata (dated by TCRdb to 2017 to 2018). The treatment or condition label corresponds to: oral pan-JAK inhibitor, 5-10 mg twice daily. Library preparation was by the immunoSEQ multiplex PCR assay. RNA was extracted from all samples and reverse transcribed into cDNA as template for TCR sequencing. TCRdb stores this immuneACCESS table with in-frame sequences only. Part of the clones is absent; in the studies checked, under half of the shortfall reflects unresolved V genes, and no reason is known for the rest. The table for this sample lists about 180,000 clones; roughly 60% of them were counted only once. The top ten constitute 16% of the sample. The sample here was CD4+ T cells sorted from blood, taken between weeks 55 and 65, from a patient treated with tofacitinib. Source of these receptors: a human donor with alopecia areata.

In this sample, this clone turned up a few times. V is TRBV6-1 and J is TRBJ2-4; D assignment may be TRBD1 or TRBD2 (6 bases each). Germline V gene lookup returns CDR1 MNHNS and CDR2 SASEGT. Trimming pared 2 bases from V and 9 bases from J, leaving 11 bases between. CDR3 length: 13 residues. CDR3 sequence reads: CASSETPGAIQYF. The CDR3 nucleotides are TGTGCCAGCAGTGAAACGCCGGGGGCCATTCAGTACTTC.

The chain links TRBV25-1 to TRBJ2-6; D gene uncertain. V lost 2 bases, J lost 0 bases, and 5 bases lay in between. CDR1 and CDR2 (germline): MGHDK, SYGVNS. CDR3 length equals 15 residues. The CDR3 DNA reads as TGTGCCAGCAGTGAAAGAAGCTCTGGGGCCAACGTCCTGACTTTC. Amino acids: CASSERSSGANVLTF.

This chain links TRBV29-1 with TRBJ2-2; TRBD2 matches at 7 bases. V lost 4 bases and J lost 6; bases outside the gene matches: 5. This CDR3 is 13 amino acids long. In germline, CDR1 is SQVTM, CDR2 ANQGSEA. The CDR3 DNA reads as TGCAGCGTTGCCGGGGGGTCTCCCGGGGAGCTGTTTTTT. This gives the protein CSVAGGSPGELFF.

The J gene is TRBJ2-3, the V gene TRBV30; TRBD1 matches at 10 bases. V dropped 0 bases and J dropped 2; count of bases not matched to a gene: 2. This CDR3 contains 15 residues. Germline values: CDR1 GTSNPN, CDR2 SVGIG (reference sequence). The CDR3 nucleotides read TGTGCCTGGAGTGTCGGGACAGGGGACACAGATACGCAGTATTTT. Encoded protein: CAWSVGTGDTDTQYF.

The CDR3 DNA follows: TGTGCCTGGAGTCGACAGGGCGGCAATCAGCCCCAGCATTTT. Translating gives CAWSRQGGNQPQHF. The V gene is TRBV30, the J gene TRBJ1-5; 7 positions match TRBD1. CDR3 length equals 14 residues. V trimming: 2 bases; J trimming: 2 bases; junction bases outside the gene matches: 3. Germline-derived CDR1 and CDR2 are GTSNPN and SVGIG (reference sequence). Filled out from reference TRBV30 and TRBJ1-5, the complete variable domain reads SQTIHQWPATLVQPVGSPLSLECTVEGTSNPNLYWYRQAAGRGLQLLFYSVGIGQISSEVPQNLSASRPQDRQFILSSKKLLLSDSGFYLCAWSRQGGNQPQHFGDGTRLSIL.

This clone was counted a few times. The V call is TRBV4-2, the J call TRBJ2-5; D remains unclear. The V and J ends lost 1 base and 5 bases respectively, with 5 bases between them. Germline CDR1 LGHNA, CDR2 YNFKEQ. CDR3 length: 12 residues. The CDR3 DNA is TGTGCCAGCAGCCAAGTTTGGGAGACCCAGTACTTC. It is translated as CASSQVWETQYF.

The V call is TRBV15, the J call TRBJ2-2; the match to TRBD2 covers 8 bases. The CDR3 spans 15 residues. The germline gives CDR1 LNHNV, CDR2 YYDKDF (reference sequence). After removal of 7 bases from V and 4 bases from J, the junction contained 8 bases not matched to a gene. CDR3 sequence: CATNGGGRSTGELFF. CDR3 DNA sequence: TGTGCCACCAACGGCGGGGGGCGTAGCACCGGGGAGCTGTTTTTT.

The V call is TRBV29-1, the J call TRBJ1-1, with D possibly matching TRBD1 (6 bases). Between the trimmed V and J ends, which lost 7 bases and 0 bases, there was a span of 12 bases. The CDR3 is made up of 13 amino acids. The germline gives CDR1 SQVTM, CDR2 ANQGSEA. CDR3 DNA: TGCAGCGCTAGACAGGTGCTGAACACTGAAGCTTTCTTT. This sequence encodes CSARQVLNTEAFF.

This chain links TRBV5-1 with TRBJ1-1; D remains ambiguous. CDR1 and CDR2 from the germline V gene are SGHRS and YFSETQ. V shed 0 bases and J shed 4 bases, with 13 bases lying between them. There are 15 residues in the CDR3. The CDR3 region has the DNA TGCGCCAGCAGCTTGGGATCCAACGAAGGCACTGAAGCTTTCTTT. Its translation: CASSLGSNEGTEAFF.

The CDR3 DNA reads as TGCGCCAGCAGCTGGGACGCATACAATGAGCAGTTCTTC. Its protein is CASSWDAYNEQFF. The gene calls are TRBV5-1 and TRBJ2-1, with D possibly being TRBD1 or TRBD2 (5 bases each). The CDR3 runs to 13 residues. Germline lookup yields CDR1 SGHRS and CDR2 YFSETQ. Deletions cut 3 bases from V and 4 bases from J, with 8 bases between.

CDR3: CASRLGLASSTDTQYF. CDR3 nucleotide sequence: TGTGCCAGCAGACTAGGACTAGCGTCGAGCACAGATACGCAGTATTTT. The chain has TRBV2 and TRBJ2-3, with 9 bases matching TRBD2. Germline values: CDR1 SNHLY, CDR2 FYNNEI. The trim removed 6 bases at V and 0 bases at J, leaving 7 bases unmatched. This CDR3 has 16 residues.

CDR3 in DNA: TGCGCCAGCAGCCAAGATGGCGGGGGCCGAAAGGAAAAACTGTTTTTT. It encodes CASSQDGGGRKEKLFF. The rearrangement joins TRBV4-1 to TRBJ1-4; a possible D gene is TRBD1 (6 bases). This CDR3 has 16 residues. Germline loops: CDR1 MGHRA, CDR2 YSYEKL. V was clipped by 0 bases and J by 8 bases, with 16 bases between them.

The J gene is TRBJ1-1, the V gene TRBV6-5; TRBD1 aligns across 7 bases. The ends lost 0 bases at V and 0 bases at J; junction bases unmatched: 1. This CDR3 has 15 residues. Germline V lookup: CDR1 MNHEY, CDR2 SVGAGI. The CDR3: CASSYSGQMNTEAFF. The CDR3 DNA sequence: TGTGCCAGCAGTTACTCGGGACAGATGAACACTGAAGCTTTCTTT.

The gene calls are TRBV7-2 and TRBJ2-5, with 9 bases identical to TRBD2. There are 15 residues in the CDR3. J gave up 5 bases and V 2 bases, and 6 bases lay outside the gene matches. Germline CDR1 and CDR2: SGHTA and FQGNSA. The CDR3 DNA reads TGTGCCAGCAGCTTACAGCGGGGGGCCTTGGAGACCCAGTACTTC. It translates to CASSLQRGALETQYF.

Written as DNA, the CDR3 is TGTGCCAGCTCACCAGGGCAGGGATCCTACGAGCAGTACTTC. As protein: CASSPGQGSYEQYF. The chain uses TRBV18 and TRBJ2-7; perhaps TRBD1 as D (5 bases). The CDR3 runs 14 residues. The germline CDR1 and CDR2 sequences are KGHSH and LQKENI. V dropped 2 bases and J dropped 1 base, with 9 bases sitting between them.

V usage is TRBV5-1 and J usage is TRBJ1-6; maybe TRBD1 (5 bases). The length of the CDR3 is 16 residues. Germline V CDR1 and CDR2: SGHRS, YFSETQ. Trimming took 4 bases from V and 0 from J, leaving 11 bases between them. CDR3 sequence: CASSLTVSSYNSPLHF. The CDR3 region has the DNA TGCGCCAGCAGCCTGACAGTAAGCTCCTATAATTCACCCCTCCACTTT. The full variable domain, in which reference TRBV5-1 and TRBJ1-6 provide the parts outside the CDR3, is KAGVTQTPRYLIKTRGQQVTLSCSPISGHRSVSWYQQTPGQGLQFLFEYFSETQRNKGNFPGRFSGRQFSNSRSEMNVSTLELGDSALYLCASSLTVSSYNSPLHFGNGTRLTVT.